This T cell receptor beta chain was recovered during a study of vaccination and CD4 T cells after COVID-19. Study background: A median of 72 days (range 14 to 241) separated dose two from the taking of post-vaccine samples.

As to this clonotype: The antigen is unknown.

The treatment was: 10-day PBMC culture with coronavirus spike peptide pools or control peptides (ViraFEST assay). Peptide-pool expansion of antigen-specific T cells preceded TCR sequencing in ViraFEST. Trimming shortened V by 0 bases and J by 7 bases, and 9 bases separated the two germline ends. Per germline, CDR1 SEHNR and CDR2 FQNEAQ (reference sequence). The CDR3 length is 13 residues. The Oncomine TCR Beta short-read assay was applied to DNA of cultured CD4+ T cells. From cultured CD4+ T cells, genomic DNA was extracted. A single record per CDR3 protein comes from TCRdb applying MiXCR to the PCR reads. This table holds over 14,000 distinct CDR3 sequences, less than 70% found once.

This rearrangement joins TRBV7-9 to TRBJ1-2, with D unresolved. The sequence came from a human donor who had recovered from COVID-19. Sequenced sample: CD4+ T cells from blood, cultured in vitro. The CDR3 protein is CASSLAPQSGYTF. The CDR3 bases are TGTGCCAGCAGCTTAGCCCCCCAGAGTGGCTACACCTTC.